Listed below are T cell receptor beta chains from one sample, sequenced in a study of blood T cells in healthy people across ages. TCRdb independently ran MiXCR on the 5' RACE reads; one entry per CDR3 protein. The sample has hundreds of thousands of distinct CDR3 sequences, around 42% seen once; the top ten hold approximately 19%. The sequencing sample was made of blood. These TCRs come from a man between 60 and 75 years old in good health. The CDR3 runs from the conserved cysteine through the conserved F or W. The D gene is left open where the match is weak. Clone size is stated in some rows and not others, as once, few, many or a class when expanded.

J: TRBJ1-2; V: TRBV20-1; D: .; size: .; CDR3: CSAKRVSGYTF; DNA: TGCAGTGCTAAGAGAGTATCCGGCTACACCTTC
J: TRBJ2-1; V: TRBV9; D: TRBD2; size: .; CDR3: CASSVEGGGYNEQFF; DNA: TGTGCCAGCAGCGTAGAGGGCGGGGGTTACAATGAGCAGTTCTTC
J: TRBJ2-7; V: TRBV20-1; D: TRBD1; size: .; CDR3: CSADGTGTSYEQYF; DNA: TGCAGTGCCGATGGGACAGGGACCTCCTACGAGCAGTACTTC
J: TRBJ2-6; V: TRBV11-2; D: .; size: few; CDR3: CASSLGALPRGANVLTF; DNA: TGTGCCAGCAGCTTAGGGGCCCTCCCGAGGGGGGCCAACGTCCTGACTTTC
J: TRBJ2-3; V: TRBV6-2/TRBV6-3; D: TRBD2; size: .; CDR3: CASSPIGGTYTDTQYF; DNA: TGTGCCAGCAGCCCGATCGGGGGGACCTACACAGATACGCAGTATTTT
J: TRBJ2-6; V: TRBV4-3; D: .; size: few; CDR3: CASSLYSGGTTGANVLTF; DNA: TGCGCCAGCAGCCTGTATTCTGGGGGAACGACTGGGGCCAACGTCCTGACTTTC
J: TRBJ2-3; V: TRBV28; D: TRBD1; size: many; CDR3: CASSSGQATATQYF; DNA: TGTGCCAGCAGTTCCGGACAGGCGACTGCTACGCAGTATTTT
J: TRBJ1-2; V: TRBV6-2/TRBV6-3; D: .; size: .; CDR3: CASKGPNYGYTF; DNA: TGTGCCAGCAAGGGACCTAACTATGGCTACACCTTC
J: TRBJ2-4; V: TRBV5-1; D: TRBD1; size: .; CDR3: CASSSMGQGEVNIQYF; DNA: TGCGCCAGCAGCTCGATGGGACAGGGGGAAGTAAACATTCAGTACTTC
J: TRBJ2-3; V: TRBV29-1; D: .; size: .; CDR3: CSVRVGLLGTDTQYF; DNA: TGCAGCGTGAGGGTCGGCCTCTTAGGAACAGATACGCAGTATTTT
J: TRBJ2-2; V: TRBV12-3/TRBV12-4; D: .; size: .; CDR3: CASALGGAIGELFF; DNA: TGTGCCAGTGCGCTGGGGGGCGCGATCGGGGAGCTGTTTTTT
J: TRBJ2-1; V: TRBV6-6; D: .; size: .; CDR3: CASSYSGDSLNEQFF; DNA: TGTGCCAGCAGTTACTCCGGTGACAGCCTAAATGAGCAGTTCTTC
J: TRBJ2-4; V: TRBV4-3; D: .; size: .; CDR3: CASNQDVLGIQYF; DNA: TGCGCCAGCAACCAAGACGTTTTGGGCATTCAGTACTTC
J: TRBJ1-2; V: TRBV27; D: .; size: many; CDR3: CASSPRQAPSGYTF; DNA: TGTGCCAGCAGTCCCAGACAGGCCCCCTCCGGCTACACCTTC
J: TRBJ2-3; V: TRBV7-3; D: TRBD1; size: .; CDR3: CASSLGTGIADTQYF; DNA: TGTGCCAGCAGCTTAGGGACAGGTATTGCAGATACGCAGTATTTT
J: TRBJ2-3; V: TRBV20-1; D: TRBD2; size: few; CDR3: CSARDSSGGSGTDTQYF; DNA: TGCAGTGCTAGAGATTCAAGCGGGGGGTCGGGCACAGATACGCAGTATTTT
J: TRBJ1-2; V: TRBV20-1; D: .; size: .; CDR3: CSALPREEDGYTF; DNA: TGCAGTGCCCTCCCCAGGGAGGAAGATGGCTACACCTTC
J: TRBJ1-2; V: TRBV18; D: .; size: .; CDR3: CASSNNDYGYTF; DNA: TGTGCCAGCTCCAACAACGATTATGGCTACACCTTC
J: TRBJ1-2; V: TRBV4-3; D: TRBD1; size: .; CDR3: CASSGHRGGSSGYTF; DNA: TGCGCCAGCAGCGGACACAGGGGTGGCTCTAGTGGCTACACCTTC
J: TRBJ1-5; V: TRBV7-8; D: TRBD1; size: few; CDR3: CATSPGQGRSRSQPQHF; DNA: TGTGCCACCTCGCCGGGACAGGGACGGAGTAGGTCTCAGCCCCAGCATTTT
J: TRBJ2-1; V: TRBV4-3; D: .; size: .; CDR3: CASSREGGASSYNEQFF; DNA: TGCGCCAGCAGCCGCGAAGGAGGAGCCAGCTCCTACAATGAGCAGTTCTTC
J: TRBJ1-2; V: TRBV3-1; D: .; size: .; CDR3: CASSHPYYGYTF; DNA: TGTGCCAGCAGCCACCCCTACTATGGCTACACCTTC
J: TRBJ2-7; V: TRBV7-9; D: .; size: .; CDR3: CASSSSTMGPYEQYF; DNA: TGTGCCAGCAGCTCCTCTACCATGGGTCCCTACGAGCAGTACTTC
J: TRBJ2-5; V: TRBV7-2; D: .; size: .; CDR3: CASSPALAQKETQYF; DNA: TGTGCCAGCAGCCCAGCCCTAGCCCAGAAAGAGACCCAGTACTTC
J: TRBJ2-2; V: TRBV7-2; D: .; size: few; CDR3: CYCGENTGELFF; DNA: TGTTATTGCGGGGAGAACACCGGGGAGCTGTTTTTT
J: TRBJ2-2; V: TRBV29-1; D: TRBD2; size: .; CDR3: CSVVTSGAYTGELFF; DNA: TGCAGCGTTGTTACTAGCGGGGCTTACACCGGGGAGCTGTTTTTT
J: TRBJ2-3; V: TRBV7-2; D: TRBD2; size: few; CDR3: CASSIRFSGGSTDTQYF; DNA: TGTGCCAGCAGCATCCGGTTTAGCGGGGGGAGCACAGATACGCAGTATTTT
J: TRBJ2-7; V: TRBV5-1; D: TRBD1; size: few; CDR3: CASSAGGSSYEQYF; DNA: TGCGCCAGCAGCGCAGGGGGCAGCTCCTACGAGCAGTACTTC
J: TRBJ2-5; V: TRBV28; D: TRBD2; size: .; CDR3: CASSSGTSGSKETQYF; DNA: TGTGCCAGCAGTTCCGGGACTAGCGGGTCCAAAGAGACCCAGTACTTC
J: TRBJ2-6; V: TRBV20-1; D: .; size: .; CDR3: CSARAGARFSGANVLTF; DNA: TGCAGTGCTAGAGCGGGTGCCAGATTCTCTGGGGCCAACGTCCTGACTTTC
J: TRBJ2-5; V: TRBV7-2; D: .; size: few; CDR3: CASSQIWPQETQYF; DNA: TGTGCCAGCAGTCAAATCTGGCCACAAGAGACCCAGTACTTC
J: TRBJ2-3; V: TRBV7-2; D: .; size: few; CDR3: CASSFRTGTFMNTQYF; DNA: TGTGCCAGCAGCTTCCGAACCGGGACATTCATGAATACGCAGTATTTT
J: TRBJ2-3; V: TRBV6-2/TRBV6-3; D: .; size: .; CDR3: CASRRGKGIGTDTQYF; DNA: TGTGCCAGCAGACGAGGGAAGGGGATCGGCACAGATACGCAGTATTTT
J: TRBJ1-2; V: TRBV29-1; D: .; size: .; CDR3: CSVEGQDYGYTF; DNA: TGCAGCGTTGAAGGACAGGACTATGGCTACACCTTC
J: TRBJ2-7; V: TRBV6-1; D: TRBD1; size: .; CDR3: CASRLGQGVPDEQYF; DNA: TGTGCCAGCAGGCTAGGACAGGGGGTACCCGACGAGCAGTACTTC
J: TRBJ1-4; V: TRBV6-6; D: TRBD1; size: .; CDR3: CASTMTTGRENLFF; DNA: TGTGCCAGCACCATGACGACAGGGCGCGAAAACCTGTTTTTT
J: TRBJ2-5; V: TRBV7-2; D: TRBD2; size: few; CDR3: CASSLGGLAGKETQYF; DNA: TGTGCCAGCAGCTTAGGCGGACTAGCGGGGAAAGAGACCCAGTACTTC
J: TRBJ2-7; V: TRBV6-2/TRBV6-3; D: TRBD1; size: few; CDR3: CASSYPQGQVSYEQYF; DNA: TGTGCCAGCAGTTACCCCCAAGGACAGGTCTCCTACGAGCAGTACTTC
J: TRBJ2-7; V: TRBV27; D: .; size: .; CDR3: CASSLRTADEQYF; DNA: TGTGCCAGCAGTCTCCGGACAGCTGACGAGCAGTACTTC
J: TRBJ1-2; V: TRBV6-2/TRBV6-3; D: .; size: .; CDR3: CASRDLSYTF; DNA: TGTGCCAGCAGGGATTTAAGCTACACCTTC
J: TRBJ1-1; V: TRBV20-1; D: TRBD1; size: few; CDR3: CSANRGQNTEAFF; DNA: TGCAGTGCAAACAGGGGGCAGAACACTGAAGCTTTCTTT
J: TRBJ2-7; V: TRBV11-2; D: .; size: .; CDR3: CASSKYRTYEQYF; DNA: TGTGCCAGCAGCAAGTACCGGACCTACGAGCAGTACTTC
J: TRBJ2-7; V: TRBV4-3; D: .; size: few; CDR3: CASSQDRAGRYEQYF; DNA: TGCGCCAGCAGCCAAGACAGGGCAGGGCGATACGAGCAGTACTTC
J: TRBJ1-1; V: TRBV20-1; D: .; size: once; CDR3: CSAPGLLAFF; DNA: TGCAGTGCGCCAGGGCTGTTAGCTTTCTTT
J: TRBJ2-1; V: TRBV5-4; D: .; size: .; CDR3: CASSWGELRNEQFF; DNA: TGTGCCAGCTCGTGGGGGGAGCTTCGCAATGAGCAGTTCTTC
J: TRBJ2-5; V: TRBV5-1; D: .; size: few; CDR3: CASSLSTGPFQETQYF; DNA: TGCGCCAGCAGCTTGTCTACAGGACCCTTCCAAGAGACCCAGTACTTC
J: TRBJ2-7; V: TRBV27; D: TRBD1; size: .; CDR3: CASSSSQGVHEQYF; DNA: TGTGCCAGCAGTTCCTCGCAGGGGGTCCACGAGCAGTACTTC
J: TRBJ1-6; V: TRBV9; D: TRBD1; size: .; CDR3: CASSVAPGTANSPLHF; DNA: TGTGCCAGCAGCGTAGCGCCTGGGACAGCCAATTCACCCCTCCACTTT